One T cell receptor beta chain is described in this entry. This sample was included in a study of blood T cell repertoires in COVID-19. Study information: Nucleic acid was either cDNA or gDNA, and it came from T cells, B-cell-depleted T cells, or PBMCs.

Across 20 to 25 US areas, participants ranged in age from about 18 to 90 years. Original analysis: Estimation of nucleated cell counts was performed using reference gene primer amplification. Only in-frame clones appear in the TCRdb table, and some are missing; sequencing was by immunoSEQ multiplex PCR. That table furnishes V, J and clone size, whereas the DNA furnished D and trimming. The sample holds hundreds of thousands of clones, roughly 88% seen once. The CDR3 is 13 amino acids. The germline V gene has CDR1 MDHEN and CDR2 SYDVKM. Trimming removed 6 bases at V and 5 bases at J, with 14 bases between.

The specimen sequenced was PBMCs or T cells enriched from blood (not recorded which). The V call is TRBV28, the J call TRBJ2-7; a weak D match, TRBD1 (6 bases). The receptor comes from a woman in her 50s with acute COVID-19. As DNA, the CDR3 is TGTGCCAGCAGCTTTACAGGGAAGCACGAGCAGTACTTC. This gives the protein CASSFTGKHEQYF.